This T cell receptor (beta chain) comes out of a study of blood T cell repertoires in COVID-19. In the original analysis: From reference gene primer amplification, estimates of nucleated cell counts were derived. Sequenced by immunoSEQ multiplex PCR; TCRdb stores in-frame clones only, minus some. That table supplies the V and J calls and clone size; D and trimming were determined from the DNA. The sample shows roughly 180,000 clones, approximately 87% of them seen only once. This clonotype originated in a man between 65 and 85 years old with active or convalescent COVID-19. Sequenced material: peripheral blood.

The CDR3 reads CASSVAQNYGYTF. The CDR3 DNA follows: TGTGCCAGCAGCGTTGCCCAGAACTATGGCTACACCTTC. The chain recombines TRBV9 with TRBJ1-2; D gene uncertain. This CDR3 comprises 13 residues. Trimming took 2 bases from V and 2 from J, leaving 7 bases between them. CDR1 and CDR2 from the germline V gene are SGDLS and YYNGEE. The full variable domain, its missing parts supplied by reference TRBV9 and TRBJ1-2, is DSGVTQTPKHLITATGQRVTLRCSPRSGDLSVYWYQQSLDQGLQFLIQYYNGEERAKGNILERFSAQQFPDLHSELNLSSLELGDSALYFCASSVAQNYGYTFGSGTRLTVV.